Here is one TCR beta chain with its context. Its cognate antigen is unknown. Trimming took off 0 bases at V and 3 bases at J, with 10 bases between the two ends. CDR3 size: 16 residues. The germline V gene has CDR1 SGHRS and CDR2 YFSETQ. The sample is drawn from a study of beta chain features in type 1 diabetes. Since all of the isolated RNA was reverse transcribed, expressed TCRB transcripts were what got sequenced. The average output of naive, central memory and regulatory T cell samples was approximately 3.8 million reads. Assay used: immunoSEQ multiplex PCR; TCRdb lists only in-frame clones, some missing. The table lists 130,000 or so clones, roughly 10% of them singletons. Study conclusions and caveats: Patients and controls would be equally affected if PCR favored shorter templates. Shortening of TCRB CDR3s, moderate but significant, appeared in all four CD4+ subsets of Type 1 diabetes patients.

J is TRBJ2-6 and V is TRBV5-1, with D perhaps matching TRBD1 (5 bases). What was sequenced was central memory CD4+ T cells from blood. The sequence was collected from a man in his thirties or forties with type 1 diabetes. The CDR3 DNA is TGCGCCAGCAGCTTGGTTATAGGGGTTGGGGCCAACGTCCTGACTTTC. The encoded protein is CASSLVIGVGANVLTF.